This T cell receptor (beta chain) was captured in a study of T cell changes during pregnancy in multiple sclerosis. Profiling relied on immunoSEQ multiplex PCR, and the TCRdb table lists in-frame clones only, not all of them. The sample shows 100,000 to 150,000 clones, around 93% of them seen only once. The sample here was peripheral blood, taken before pregnancy. The receptor comes from a female donor with multiple sclerosis, enrolled in a pregnancy study.

CDR3 sequence: CASSETGGIGYTF. For the CDR3, the DNA is TGTGCCAGCAGTGAAACAGGGGGCATTGGCTACACCTTC. The V call is TRBV6-1, the J call TRBJ1-2; 9 bases match TRBD1. Trimming cost V 2 bases and J 7 bases; bases outside gene matches: 2. This CDR3 is built from 13 residues. Germline CDR1 MNHNS, CDR2 SASEGT.